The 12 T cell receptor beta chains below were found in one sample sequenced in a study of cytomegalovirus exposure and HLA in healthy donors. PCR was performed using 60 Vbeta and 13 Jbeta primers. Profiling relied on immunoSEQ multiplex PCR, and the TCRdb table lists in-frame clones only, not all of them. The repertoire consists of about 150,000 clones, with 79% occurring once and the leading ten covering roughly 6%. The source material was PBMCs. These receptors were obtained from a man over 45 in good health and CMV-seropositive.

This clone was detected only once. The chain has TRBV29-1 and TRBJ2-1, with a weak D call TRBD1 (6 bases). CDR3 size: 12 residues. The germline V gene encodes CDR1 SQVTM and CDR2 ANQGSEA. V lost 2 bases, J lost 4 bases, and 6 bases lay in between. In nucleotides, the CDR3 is TGCAGCGTTGAACAGGGGTACAATGAGCAGTTCTTC. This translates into CSVEQGYNEQFF.

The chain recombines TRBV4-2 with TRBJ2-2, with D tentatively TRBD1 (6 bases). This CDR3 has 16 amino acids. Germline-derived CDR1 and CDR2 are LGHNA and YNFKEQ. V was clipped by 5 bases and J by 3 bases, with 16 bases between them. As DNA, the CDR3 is TGTGCCAGCAGCAACGTGGGGGACACCCACACCGGGGAGCTGTTTTTT. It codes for CASSNVGDTHTGELFF.

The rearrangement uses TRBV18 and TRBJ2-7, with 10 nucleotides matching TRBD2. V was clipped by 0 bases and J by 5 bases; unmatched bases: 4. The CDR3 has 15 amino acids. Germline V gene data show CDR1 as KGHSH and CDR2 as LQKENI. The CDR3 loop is CASSPPTSGKDEQYF. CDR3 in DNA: TGTGCCAGCTCACCACCAACTAGCGGGAAGGACGAGCAGTACTTC.

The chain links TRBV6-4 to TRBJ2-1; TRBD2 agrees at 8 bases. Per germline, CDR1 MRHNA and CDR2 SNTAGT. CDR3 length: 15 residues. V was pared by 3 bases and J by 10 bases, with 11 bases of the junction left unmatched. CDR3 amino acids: CASSEGTRRPAEQFF. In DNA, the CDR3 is TGTGCCAGCAGTGAAGGGACTAGGAGGCCCGCGGAGCAGTTCTTC.

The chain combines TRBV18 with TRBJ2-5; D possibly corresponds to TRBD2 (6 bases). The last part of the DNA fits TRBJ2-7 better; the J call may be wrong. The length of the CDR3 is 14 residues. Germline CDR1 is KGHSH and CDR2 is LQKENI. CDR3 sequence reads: CASSPGTGPYEQYF. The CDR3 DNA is TGTGCCAGCTCACCGGGGACTGGCCCCTACGAGCAGTACTTC.

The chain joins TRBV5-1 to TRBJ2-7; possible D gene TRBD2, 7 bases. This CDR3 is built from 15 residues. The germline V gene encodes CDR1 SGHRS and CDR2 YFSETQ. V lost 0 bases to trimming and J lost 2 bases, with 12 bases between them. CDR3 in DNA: TGCGCCAGCAGCTTGGTATCGGGGGGCCCCTACGAGCAGTACTTC. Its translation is CASSLVSGGPYEQYF.

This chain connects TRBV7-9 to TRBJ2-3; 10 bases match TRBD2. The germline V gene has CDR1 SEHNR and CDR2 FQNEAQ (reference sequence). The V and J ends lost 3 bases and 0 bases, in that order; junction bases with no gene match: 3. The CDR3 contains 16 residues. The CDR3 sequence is CASSLGTSVSTDTQYF. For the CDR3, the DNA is TGTGCCAGCAGCTTGGGGACTAGCGTTAGCACAGATACGCAGTATTTT.

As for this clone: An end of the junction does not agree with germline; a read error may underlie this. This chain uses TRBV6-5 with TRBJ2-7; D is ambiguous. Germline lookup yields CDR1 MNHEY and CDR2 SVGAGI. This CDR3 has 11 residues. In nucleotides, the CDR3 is TGTGCCAGCAGTCACTCCTACGAGCAGTACTTC. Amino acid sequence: CASSHSYEQYF.

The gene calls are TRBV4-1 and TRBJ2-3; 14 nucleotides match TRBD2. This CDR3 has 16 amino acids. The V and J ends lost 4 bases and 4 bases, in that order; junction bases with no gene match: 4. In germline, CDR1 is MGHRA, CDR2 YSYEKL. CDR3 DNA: TGCGCCAGCAGCCCCGCGGGACTAGCGGGAGCAGATACGCAGTATTTT. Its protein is CASSPAGLAGADTQYF.

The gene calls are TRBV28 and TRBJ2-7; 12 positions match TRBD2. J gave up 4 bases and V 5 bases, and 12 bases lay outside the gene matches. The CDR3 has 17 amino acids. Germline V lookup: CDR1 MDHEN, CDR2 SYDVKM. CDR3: CASSPAPLAGGRYEQYF. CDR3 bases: TGTGCCAGCAGTCCGGCACCACTAGCGGGAGGTCGATACGAGCAGTACTTC.

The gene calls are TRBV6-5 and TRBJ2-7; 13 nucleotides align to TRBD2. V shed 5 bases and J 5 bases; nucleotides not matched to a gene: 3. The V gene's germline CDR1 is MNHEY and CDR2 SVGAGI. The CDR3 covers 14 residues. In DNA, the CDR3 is TGTGCCAGCAGTGGGACTAGCGGGATCGACGAGCAGTACTTC. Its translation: CASSGTSGIDEQYF.

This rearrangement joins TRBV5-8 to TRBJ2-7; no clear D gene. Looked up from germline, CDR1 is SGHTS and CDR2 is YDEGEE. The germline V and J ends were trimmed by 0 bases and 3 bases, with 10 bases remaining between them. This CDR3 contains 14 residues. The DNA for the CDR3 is TGTGCCAGCAGCTTGGCAGCGAGTAACTACGAGCAGTACTTC. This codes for CASSLAASNYEQYF.